These 32 T cell receptor beta chains were sequenced from one sample in a study of CD8 T cells in ankylosing spondylitis. Points from the study as a whole: Blood from ankylosing spondylitis patients appeared to carry a characteristic roughly eight-variant TCR beta motif.

No cognate antigen is known for these TCRs. TCRdb reprocessed the 5' RACE reads via MiXCR and lists one record per CDR3 protein. The sample includes about 460,000 distinct CDR3 sequences, roughly 5% of them seen just once. Sequenced sample: blood, either unsorted or a sorted T cell fraction (not recorded which). These receptors all stem from a male donor with ankylosing spondylitis.

Turning to this clonotype: A much larger clone sits a single nucleotide away, making a read error possible. The chain has TRBV11-2 and TRBJ2-7, with 8 bases lining up with TRBD2. V trimming: 1 base; J trimming: 0 bases; junction bases outside the gene matches: 11. Per the germline V gene, CDR1 is SGHAT and CDR2 is FQNNGV. The CDR3 covers 18 residues. CDR3: CASSLVFTSGPSSYEQYF. In DNA form, the CDR3 reads TGTGCCAGCAGCTTAGTTTTTACTAGCGGCCCCAGCTCCTACGAGCAGTACTTC.

At least ten counts were recorded for this clonotype. CDR3 DNA: TGTGCCAGCAGTTACTCGAAGCAGGGTGCCTTCTACGAGCAGTACTTC. It translates to CASSYSKQGAFYEQYF. This chain connects TRBV6-5 to TRBJ2-7; a possible D gene is TRBD1 (5 bases). The V end was cut by 0 bases, the J end by 3 bases, with 15 bases between. The length of the CDR3 is 16 residues. Germline loops: CDR1 MNHEY, CDR2 SVGAGI.

The V and J genes are TRBV29-1 and TRBJ2-5, with a weak D call TRBD1 (8 bases). Trimming stripped 6 bases from V and 2 bases from J, with 16 bases between. The CDR3 totals 14 residues. Germline lookup yields CDR1 SQVTM and CDR2 ANQGSEA. CDR3 bases: TGCAGCGTAGACAGGGGAGGGGATCAAGAGACCCAGTACTTC. Protein product: CSVDRGGDQETQYF.

The sample holds many counts of this clonotype. The chain combines TRBV6-5 with TRBJ2-5; 8 nucleotides line up with TRBD2. CDR3 length: 16 amino acids. V lost 0 bases and J lost 2; bases outside the gene matches: 5. CDR1 is MNHEY, CDR2 SVGAGI, per germline. CDR3 DNA: TGTGCCAGCAGTTACTCCCCCCGGGGGGGTCAAGAGACCCAGTACTTC. Translated: CASSYSPRGGQETQYF.

This clonotype has just a few counts. The chain recombines TRBV29-1 with TRBJ2-6; TRBD1 might be the D (5 bases). Trimming cost V 6 bases and J 2 bases, with 17 bases left between them. The CDR3 is 16 residues long. In germline, CDR1 is SQVTM, CDR2 ANQGSEA. The CDR3 sequence is CSVQGHAQPGANVLTF. In nucleotides, the CDR3 is TGCAGCGTCCAAGGACACGCTCAACCTGGGGCCAACGTCCTGACTTTC.

This clonotype has just a few counts. V is TRBV5-1 and J is TRBJ2-3; D is perhaps TRBD1 (6 bases). V gave up 3 bases and J gave up 5 bases, with 16 bases separating them. Looked up from germline, CDR1 is SGHRS and CDR2 is YFSETQ. This CDR3 region has 15 residues. CDR3 sequence: CASSSSGTSGDTQYF. The CDR3 nucleotides are TGCGCCAGCAGCTCCTCCGGGACATCTGGAGATACGCAGTATTTT.

This sequence joins TRBV12-3 or TRBV12-4 and TRBJ2-6; D may be TRBD1 (7 bases). Trimming stripped 5 bases from V and 2 bases from J, with 16 bases between. The CDR3 contains 17 residues. CDR3 DNA: TGTGCCAGCAGTCTAACGGGAGACAGGGCTGGGGCCAACGTCCTGACTTTC. It codes for CASSLTGDRAGANVLTF.

The sample holds many counts of this clonotype. The chain links TRBV20-1 to TRBJ1-1; D unresolved. The CDR3 covers 12 residues. Trimming removed 4 bases at V and 1 base at J, with 7 bases between. Germline V gene sequence: CDR1 DFQATT, CDR2 SNEGSKA (reference sequence). The CDR3 coding sequence is TGCAGTGCTATCTACAGGAACACTGAAGCTTTCTTT. This sequence encodes CSAIYRNTEAFF.

This chain connects TRBV7-9 to TRBJ2-1; D uncertain. V lost 0 bases to trimming and J lost 10 bases, with 7 bases between them. The CDR3 loop spans 12 amino acids. Germline V gene sequence: CDR1 SEHNR, CDR2 FQNEAQ (reference sequence). In nucleotides, the CDR3 is TGTGCCAGCAGCTTAGCGGTGGGAGAGCAGTTCTTC. Translating it yields CASSLAVGEQFF.

This clonotype was detected many times. The DNA of the CDR3 is TGTGCCAGCAGACCGTACAGGGCATCCTACGAGCAGTACTTC. Its translation: CASRPYRASYEQYF. The chain joins TRBV7-2 to TRBJ2-7; TRBD1 is a possible D gene (6 bases). The CDR3 sequence is 14 residues long. CDR1 and CDR2 (germline): SGHTA, FQGNSA. V lost 6 bases to trimming and J lost 1 base, with 13 bases between them.

Ten or more counts support this clonotype. The chain employs TRBV20-1 and TRBJ1-5, with D tentatively TRBD1 (6 bases). Germline CDR1 reads DFQATT; CDR2 reads SNEGSKA (reference sequence). V was clipped by 4 bases and J by 4 bases, with 11 bases between them. The CDR3 consists of 13 residues. CDR3 sequence (DNA): TGCAGTGCTATGACAGGATATAATCAGCCCCAGCATTTT. Translation gives CSAMTGYNQPQHF.

This clonotype has just a few counts. The chain uses TRBV29-1 and TRBJ1-1; D unclear. The CDR3 runs 13 residues. V dropped 4 bases and J dropped 6 bases, with 15 bases sitting between them. The germline CDR1 and CDR2 sequences are SQVTM and ANQGSEA. CDR3 in DNA: TGCAGCGTTGTTCGGCCTCTCGGGGCTGAAGCTTTCTTT. It specifies CSVVRPLGAEAFF.

V usage is TRBV11-2 and J usage is TRBJ2-7, with 7 positions matching TRBD1. CDR1 is SGHAT and CDR2 is FQNNGV in the germline V gene. This CDR3 has 15 residues. The trim removed 5 bases at V and 3 bases at J, leaving 10 bases unmatched. CDR3 DNA sequence: TGTGCCAGCAGCCCAAAGAGGGGGACAGACTACGAGCAGTACTTC. Protein sequence: CASSPKRGTDYEQYF.

In its sample, this clonotype was seen many times. J is TRBJ1-1 and V is TRBV20-1; no firm D call. This CDR3 has 10 residues. V lost 5 bases and J lost 5, with 6 bases in between. Germline CDR1 is DFQATT and CDR2 is SNEGSKA (reference sequence). This chain's CDR3 is CSAWRTEAFF. CDR3 sequence (DNA): TGCAGTGCTTGGAGAACTGAAGCTTTCTTT.

This clonotype was detected many times. DNA for the CDR3: TGTGCCAGCAGTTCACCCAGACTAGACCGGGTTCCGAATGAGCAGTTCTTC. Its translation is CASSSPRLDRVPNEQFF. V usage is TRBV28 and J usage is TRBJ2-1; perhaps TRBD2 as D (6 bases). The CDR3 extends over 17 amino acids. CDR1 is MDHEN, CDR2 SYDVKM, per germline. V lost 4 bases and J lost 7, with 23 bases in between.

CDR3 sequence: CASSKGKSTEAFF. CDR3 sequence (DNA): TGTGCCAGCAGCAAGGGAAAAAGCACTGAAGCTTTCTTT. The V and J genes are TRBV7-6 and TRBJ1-1; the D is unclear. V shed 5 bases and J shed 4 bases, with 11 bases lying between them. CDR3 size: 13 residues. Germline-derived CDR1 and CDR2 are SGHVS and FNYEAQ.

This clonotype was observed a single time. V gene TRBV10-1 combines with J gene TRBJ2-1; 11 nucleotides match TRBD2. V gave up 5 bases and J gave up 8 bases; unmatched junction bases: 20. The CDR3 is made up of 19 amino acids. Germline assignment: CDR1 WNHNN and CDR2 SYGVQD (reference sequence). The CDR3 reads CASSTTGGALAGGPDEQFF. As DNA, the CDR3 is TGCGCCAGCAGTACCACCGGGGGGGCCTTAGCGGGAGGGCCGGATGAGCAGTTCTTC.

This clonotype has a count of ten or more. The genes are TRBV6-5 and TRBJ1-4; the D is unclear. Germline V CDR1 and CDR2: MNHEY, SVGAGI. The CDR3 length is 15 residues. Trimming removed 0 bases at V and 0 bases at J, with 5 bases between. In DNA, the CDR3 is TGTGCCAGCAGTTACTCCGGATCAACTAATGAAAAACTGTTTTTT. It encodes CASSYSGSTNEKLFF.

The CDR3 DNA reads as TGTGCCACCAGCAAAGAGTTCAACCGACAGGGGTTGTTGCGCGAGCAGTACTTC. It translates to CATSKEFNRQGLLREQYF. This sequence joins TRBV15 and TRBJ2-7, with TRBD1 matching 8 bases. The germline CDR1 and CDR2 sequences are LNHNV and YYDKDF (reference sequence). J was trimmed by 6 bases and V by 4 bases; bases with no gene match: 20. The CDR3 extends over 18 amino acids.

This clonotype came up many times. The genes are TRBV10-3 and TRBJ2-1, with 14 bases matching TRBD2. CDR3 size: 16 residues. Germline CDR1 and CDR2: ENHRY and SYGVKD. Losses at the gene ends were 4 bases for V and 4 bases for J; bases not matched to a gene: 3. In DNA, the CDR3 is TGTGCCATCAGTGCCCGGACTAGCGGGAGGTACAATGAGCAGTTCTTC. It encodes CAISARTSGRYNEQFF.

This clonotype was seen ten or more times. The J gene is TRBJ1-1, the V gene TRBV7-9; unclear D gene. V lost 4 bases, J lost 2 bases, and 8 bases lay in between. Germline values: CDR1 SEHNR, CDR2 FQNEAQ (reference sequence). The CDR3 covers 13 residues. The CDR3 loop is CASSYSINTEAFF. The CDR3 region has the DNA TGTGCCAGCAGCTACAGTATTAACACTGAAGCTTTCTTT.

The table lists this clonotype with a count of one. It may be a read error: a sequence one base away is much more abundant. V and J are TRBV29-1 and TRBJ2-2; TRBD1 might be the D (6 bases). The CDR3 is 14 residues long. CDR1 and CDR2 (germline): SQVTM, ANQGSEA. The CDR3 is CRVEDNRVTGELFF. The CDR3 DNA reads TGCCGCGTTGAAGATAACAGGGTAACGGGGGAGCTGTTTTTT.

This clonotype was observed a few times. The genes are TRBV19 and TRBJ1-1, with TRBD1 as a possible D gene (6 bases). The germline V gene has CDR1 LNHDA and CDR2 SQIVND (reference sequence). The CDR3 totals 14 residues. V was shortened by 5 bases and J by 6 bases, with 16 bases between the two germline ends. CDR3 amino acids: CASSWRGGASEAFF. DNA of the CDR3: TGTGCCAGTAGTTGGAGGGGGGGCGCTTCTGAAGCTTTCTTT.

For this clonotype: A single base separates this from a much larger clone, so it may be a read error. The chain is built from TRBV28 and TRBJ2-5; 10 bases agree with TRBD2. With V trimmed by 10 bases and J by 5 bases, 4 bases remained unmatched. The CDR3 is made up of 12 amino acids. Germline loops: CDR1 MDHEN, CDR2 SYDVKM. Here the CDR3 reads CATSGSRETQYF. The CDR3 DNA sequence: TGTGCCACTAGCGGGAGTAGGGAGACCCAGTACTTC.

In its sample, this clonotype was seen many times. The chain combines TRBV7-2 with TRBJ2-7; 12 bases line up with TRBD2. J gave up 5 bases and V 3 bases, and 5 bases lay outside the gene matches. This CDR3 has 15 amino acids. Germline V gene sequence: CDR1 SGHTA, CDR2 FQGNSA. CDR3 protein: CASSFLAGGPHEQYF. The DNA of the CDR3 is TGTGCCAGCAGCTTCCTAGCGGGAGGGCCCCACGAGCAGTACTTC.

This clonotype was counted at least ten times. The chain combines TRBV20-1 with TRBJ1-2; D is unclear. CDR3 length: 10 residues. V was trimmed by 5 bases and J by 8 bases, leaving 9 bases between them. CDR1 DFQATT and CDR2 SNEGSKA come from the germline V gene (reference sequence). Here the CDR3 reads CSAVAGGYTF. CDR3 DNA: TGCAGTGCTGTGGCGGGAGGCTACACCTTC.

This clonotype was observed a few times. CDR3 protein: CASSRDLAYNSPLHF. The DNA for the CDR3 is TGCGCCAGCAGCAGAGATCTCGCCTATAATTCACCCCTCCACTTT. The gene calls are TRBV5-1 and TRBJ1-6; D is unclear. Trimming shortened V by 4 bases and J by 2 bases, and 10 bases separated the two germline ends. CDR3 size: 15 residues. Germline CDR1 reads SGHRS; CDR2 reads YFSETQ.

Ten or more counts support this clonotype. The chain joins TRBV4-3 to TRBJ2-7; no clear D gene. Trimming left V 1 base short and J 3 bases short, with 7 bases between. CDR3 size: 13 residues. Germline V gives CDR1 LGHNA, CDR2 YSLEER. The CDR3 loop reads CASSQGLYYEQYF. The DNA of the CDR3 is TGCGCCAGCAGCCAAGGTCTGTACTACGAGCAGTACTTC.

This clonotype was found a few times. The genes are TRBV12-3 or TRBV12-4 and TRBJ2-3; the match to TRBD2 covers 9 bases. The CDR3 covers 16 residues. Germline trimming cut 6 bases from V and 6 bases from J; bases unmatched to any gene: 13. DNA for the CDR3: TGTGCCAGCAGCTCTTTTGGGCTAGCGGGGCTGGATACGCAGTATTTT. Translation: CASSSFGLAGLDTQYF.

Ten or more counts support this clonotype. The rearrangement joins TRBV5-1 to TRBJ2-3; tentatively, D is TRBD1 (6 bases). The V gene's germline CDR1 is SGHRS and CDR2 YFSETQ. Trimming cost V 2 bases and J 6 bases, with 13 bases left between them. The CDR3 sequence is 14 residues long. The CDR3 nucleotides are TGCGCCAGCAGCTTACAGGGTCGGTGGGATACGCAGTATTTT. Its protein is CASSLQGRWDTQYF.

CDR3 protein: CSALVGRTNEKLFF. DNA of the CDR3: TGCAGCGCCCTTGTGGGGAGGACTAATGAAAAACTGTTTTTT. V is TRBV29-1 and J is TRBJ1-4; no definite D call. This CDR3 is built from 14 residues. The V and J ends lost 7 bases and 2 bases respectively, with 14 bases between them. The germline V gene has CDR1 SQVTM and CDR2 ANQGSEA.

In its sample, this clonotype was seen many times. The V call is TRBV4-3, the J call TRBJ1-4; D not certain. V lost 0 bases to trimming and J lost 2 bases, with 13 bases between them. From germline, CDR1 is LGHNA and CDR2 YSLEER. The CDR3 runs to 17 residues. CDR3 sequence reads: CASSQDPGQRTNEKLFF. CDR3 sequence (DNA): TGCGCCAGCAGCCAAGATCCTGGGCAAAGGACTAATGAAAAACTGTTTTTT.